What follows is one T cell receptor (beta chain) and its context. The antigen this receptor binds is unknown. Base qualities are not recorded, but no much larger clone differs from it by a single base. This sample was included in a study of blood T cell repertoires in COVID-19 (dated by TCRdb to 2018 to 2020). For the study in its entirety: The collaborator samples originated in the United States, Italy and Spain and spanned the acute and convalescent phases of COVID-19. The prospective study material was composed of cDNA or gDNA derived from T cells, B-cell-depleted T cells, or PBMCs. The dataset comprised deeply sampled blood TCRbeta repertoires from subjects exposed to, actively infected with, or recovered from COVID-19. HLA class I and class II types, where available, came from metadata supplied by the sample provider rather than from assay-based typing. The sample metadata nearly always contained a de-identified subject ID, COVID-19 status, age in years and sex. The repertoires were released in a freely available public database intended as a resource for research on the immune response to SARS-CoV-2. The samples were drawn from the first 160 participants of the ongoing ImmuneRACE study and from 950 to 1,500 subjects provided by 6 global collaborators. What the authors observed across the whole study: The amount of clinical and demographic metadata varied by source and participant and was provided uncurated.

Each collaborating institution followed its own protocols to collect whole blood in K2EDTA tubes. For TCRbeta analysis, collaborators shipped samples as frozen whole blood, isolated PBMCs, or DNA extracted from either of those sample types. Trimming at the junction amounts to 2 bases on V and 7 bases on J, and the germline ends lie 14 bases apart. The CDR3 measures 14 amino acids from cysteine to phenylalanine. The DNA shown is the 42-base CDR3, in frame from base 1. Per the germline V gene, SGHNT is the CDR1 and YENEEA is the CDR2. TCRbeta CDR3 regions were amplified from genomic DNA using the immunoSEQ Assay, a bias-controlled multiplex PCR. In the paper's pipeline: The number of nucleated cells in each sample was estimated by amplification of reference gene primers within the assay. To quantify the absolute abundance of each unique TCRbeta CDR3 rearrangement, sequence reads were collapsed and filtered. For each sample, productive Simpson clonality was calculated by taking the square root of Simpson's diversity index across productive rearrangements. The table was pulled from immuneACCESS by TCRdb, which kept in-frame rearrangements only. Such tables lose some clones; where checked, under half of the loss comes from unresolved V genes, and the rest has no known cause. The V and J calls and the clone size are those of that table, but D and trimming were determined from the DNA. The sample data list 80,000 to 90,000 clones, and more than 75% of these were observed just once. The ten largest clones capture around 13% of the sample.

The receptor was derived from a woman in her 70s with acute or convalescent COVID-19. The sample comprised peripheral blood. The chain is encoded by TRBV11-3 joined to TRBJ1-2; TRBD1 is a possible D gene, resting on 5 matching bases. The nucleotide sequence is given as TGTGCCAGCAGCTTATGGGGTGCAGGGTCTGGCTACACCTTC. This translates into CASSLWGAGSGYTF.